This is a list of T cell receptor beta chains from one sample in a study of shared clonotypes between healthy human individuals. Sequenced by immunoSEQ multiplex PCR; TCRdb stores in-frame clones only, minus some. This table holds over a million clones, more than 95% found once. Sequenced sample: naive CD4+ T cells sorted from blood. These receptors all stem from a man aged 25 to 45 in good health. Both conserved end residues are part of each CDR3. Fields, in order: D gene, V gene, clone size, J gene, CDR3 protein, CDR3 DNA. A D gene is named only where the DNA matches it firmly. Part of the rows lack a size; the others show once, few, many or a class for expanded clones.

>-|TRBV19|once|TRBJ1-2
CASNLFGYYGYTF
TGTGCCAGTAATTTGTTCGGATACTATGGCTACACCTTC
>-|TRBV15|-|TRBJ2-7
CATSRGAGALYEQYF
TGTGCCACCAGCAGGGGCGCTGGGGCCCTTTACGAGCAGTACTTC
>TRBD2|TRBV10-3|-|TRBJ2-3
CAISGREVADTQYF
TGTGCCATCAGTGGGCGGGAGGTCGCAGATACGCAGTATTTT
>-|TRBV4-1|-|TRBJ1-2
CASSQDARQRFDYGYTF
TGCGCCAGCAGCCAAGATGCCCGACAGAGGTTCGACTATGGCTACACCTTC
>-|TRBV28|once|TRBJ2-7
CASSLRGSEAYEQYF
TGTGCCAGCAGTTTACGGGGGAGTGAGGCCTACGAGCAGTACTTC
>-|TRBV5-6|-|TRBJ2-1
CASSWSGGSYNEQFF
TGTGCCAGCAGCTGGTCTGGCGGCTCCTACAATGAGCAGTTCTTC
>-|TRBV28|-|TRBJ1-5
CASSGMGNQPQHF
TGTGCCAGCAGTGGTATGGGGAATCAGCCCCAGCATTTT
>TRBD2|TRBV4-3|-|TRBJ2-1
CASSQVGSGGPWNEQFF
TGCGCCAGCAGCCAAGTGGGTAGCGGGGGACCTTGGAATGAGCAGTTCTTC
>-|TRBV5-1|-|TRBJ1-1
CASSFMNTEAFF
TGCGCCAGCAGCTTTATGAACACTGAAGCTTTCTTT
>-|TRBV29-1|-|TRBJ2-1
CSVSKSSYNEQFF
TGCAGCGTTTCAAAGAGCTCCTACAATGAGCAGTTCTTC
>TRBD1|TRBV5-1|-|TRBJ2-3
CASSLPRGTGVIPDTQYF
TGCGCCAGCAGCTTGCCGCGAGGGACAGGGGTTATCCCAGATACGCAGTATTTT
>-|TRBV2|-|TRBJ2-1
CASIPGTYNEQFF
TGTGCCAGCATCCCGGGGACATACAATGAGCAGTTCTTC
>-|TRBV11-2|-|TRBJ2-5
CASTPDVGRETQYF
TGTGCCAGCACCCCGGACGTGGGGCGGGAGACCCAGTACTTC
>TRBD1|TRBV5-5|-|TRBJ2-1
CASSLADRAEQFF
TGTGCCAGCAGCTTGGCGGACAGGGCTGAGCAGTTCTTC
>TRBD1|TRBV7-2|once|TRBJ1-1
CASKREGTGLGTEAFF
TGTGCCAGCAAGCGGGAAGGGACAGGTTTGGGCACTGAAGCTTTCTTT
>TRBD1|TRBV18|-|TRBJ2-7
CASSPQRTGNYEQYF
TGTGCCAGCTCACCACAAAGGACAGGCAACTACGAGCAGTACTTC
>-|TRBV27|-|TRBJ2-2
CASSPTLWTGELFF
TGTGCCAGCAGTCCCACGCTGTGGACCGGGGAGCTGTTTTTT
>-|TRBV6-5|-|TRBJ2-5
CASSYRAVQETQYF
TGTGCCAGCAGTTACCGGGCCGTGCAAGAGACCCAGTACTTC
>-|TRBV15|-|TRBJ1-2
CATSRDFGESTYGYTF
TGTGCCACCAGCAGAGATTTCGGGGAATCGACTTATGGCTACACCTTC
>-|TRBV7-9|-|TRBJ2-3
CASSLAAEGAEDLF
TGTGCCAGCAGCTTAGCGGCCGAGGGAGCGGAGGACCTTTTT
>TRBD2|TRBV10-1|-|TRBJ2-1
CASSASGLAGVEQFF
TGCGCCAGCAGTGCGTCCGGACTAGCGGGAGTTGAGCAGTTCTTC
>-|TRBV10-1|-|TRBJ1-3
CASRDPSPSSGNTIYF
TGCGCCAGCAGAGATCCTTCCCCTTCCTCTGGAAACACCATATATTTT
>-|TRBV2|-|TRBJ2-7
CATGQHYEQYF
TGTGCCACCGGACAGCACTACGAGCAGTACTTC
>-|TRBV29-1|-|TRBJ2-5
CSVEPWQETQYF
TGCAGCGTTGAACCATGGCAAGAGACCCAGTACTTC
>-|TRBV9|-|TRBJ1-3
CASSDQVISGNTIYF
TGTGCCAGCAGCGATCAGGTGATCTCTGGAAACACCATATATTTT
>-|TRBV7-2|-|TRBJ2-5
CASSLDRLLETQYF
TGTGCCAGCAGCTTAGACAGGTTATTAGAGACCCAGTACTTC
>TRBD2|TRBV5-1|-|TRBJ2-2
CASSLDIGLAGGTGELFF
TGCGCCAGCAGCTTGGACATCGGACTAGCGGGAGGGACCGGGGAGCTGTTTTTT
>-|TRBV19|-|TRBJ2-7
CASSPAGSEQYF
TGTGCCAGTAGCCCTGCAGGCTCCGAGCAGTACTTC
>-|TRBV7-2|-|TRBJ2-2
CASSLKVDTGELFF
TGTGCCAGCAGCTTAAAAGTCGACACCGGGGAGCTGTTTTTT
>TRBD2|TRBV5-1|-|TRBJ2-1
CASGAGGGPHEQFF
TGCGCCAGCGGAGCGGGAGGGGGGCCACATGAGCAGTTCTTC
>-|TRBV2|-|TRBJ1-4
CASSDREHTATNEKLFF
TGTGCCAGCAGTGATCGAGAACACACCGCAACTAATGAAAAACTGTTTTTT
>-|TRBV6-6|-|TRBJ1-4
CASSLDQPGSEKLFF
TGTGCCAGCAGCCTCGACCAACCAGGGAGTGAAAAACTGTTTTTT
>TRBD2|TRBV11-2|once|TRBJ2-2
CASSLGLAGAANTGELFF
TGTGCCAGCAGCTTGGGACTAGCGGGAGCCGCGAACACCGGGGAGCTGTTTTTT
>-|TRBV12-5|-|TRBJ1-1
CASGPPVNTEAFF
TGTGCTAGTGGTCCCCCCGTGAACACTGAAGCTTTCTTT
>TRBD1|TRBV19|once|TRBJ2-1
CASRGRGRGEQFF
TGTGCCAGTAGGGGCAGGGGGCGCGGAGAGCAGTTCTTC
>-|TRBV30|-|TRBJ2-3
CAWSVGGSGDTQYF
TGTGCCTGGAGTGTGGGTGGGAGCGGGGATACGCAGTATTTT
>-|TRBV4-1|-|TRBJ1-2
CASSQGFLYGYTF
TGCGCCAGCAGCCAAGGGTTCCTCTATGGCTACACCTTC
>TRBD1|TRBV2|-|TRBJ1-5
CASSEAGGTGDTQPQHF
TGTGCCAGCAGTGAAGCAGGCGGGACAGGGGATACTCAGCCCCAGCATTTT
>TRBD1|TRBV15|-|TRBJ2-1
CATSRGQGAYNEQFF
TGTGCCACCAGCAGAGGACAGGGGGCTTACAATGAGCAGTTCTTC
>-|TRBV5-1|-|TRBJ2-3
CASSLESGGTDTQYF
TGCGCCAGCAGCTTGGAATCGGGGGGCACAGATACGCAGTATTTT
>-|TRBV11-3|-|TRBJ1-1
CASSLGPLYRAFF
TGTGCCAGCAGCTTAGGCCCCCTTTACCGTGCTTTCTTT
>-|TRBV14|-|TRBJ2-1
CASSQAPGQLWGGGEFF
TGTGCCAGCAGCCAAGCTCCCGGCCAGCTTTGGGGCGGCGGGGAGTTCTTC
>-|TRBV9|once|TRBJ2-1
CASSVGLDNEQFF
TGTGCCAGCAGCGTAGGTCTGGACAATGAGCAGTTCTTC
>-|TRBV7-9|-|TRBJ2-3
CASSLYKGATGDTQYF
TGTGCCAGCAGCTTATATAAGGGCGCTACGGGCGATACGCAGTATTTT
>-|TRBV2|-|TRBJ1-1
CASRAGEMNTEAFF
TGTGCCAGCAGGGCAGGGGAAATGAACACTGAAGCTTTCTTT
>-|TRBV27|-|TRBJ2-1
CASSIAVGTYNEQFF
TGTGCCAGCAGTATAGCGGTGGGGACCTACAATGAGCAGTTCTTC
>-|TRBV27|-|TRBJ1-4
CASSFLPYGNEKLFF
TGTGCCAGCAGTTTTCTCCCCTACGGTAATGAAAAACTGTTTTTT
>TRBD1|TRBV27|-|TRBJ2-6
CASGTAGANVLTF
TGTGCCAGCGGGACAGCGGGGGCCAACGTCCTGACTTTC
>-|TRBV6-1|-|TRBJ2-7
CASSEYGSGLYEQYF
TGTGCCAGCAGTGAATACGGGTCGGGTCTATACGAGCAGTACTTC
>-|TRBV6-1|-|TRBJ2-1
CASSKTGNEQFF
TGTGCCAGCAGTAAAACAGGTAATGAGCAGTTCTTC
>-|TRBV5-6|-|TRBJ2-2
CASSLLLPNTGELFF
TGTGCCAGCAGCCTCTTGTTACCGAACACCGGGGAGCTGTTTTTT